These T cell receptor beta chains were read from a single sample in a study of blood T cell repertoires in COVID-19. Assay used: immunoSEQ multiplex PCR; TCRdb lists only in-frame clones, some missing. Here the sample spans fewer than 120,000 clones, approximately 90% being singletons. Sequences were obtained from peripheral blood. These TCRs come from a human donor in a cohort sampled during active COVID-19. CDR3s include the opening cysteine and the closing phenylalanine or tryptophan. D genes are given only for firm matches. Clone size is stated in some rows and not others, as once, few, many or a class when expanded.

CASIERGMVTDTQYF	TGTGCCAGCATCGAGAGAGGGATGGTCACAGATACGCAGTATTTT	15	-	-	TRBJ2-3	TRBV7-2
CASSDRGRWTEAFF	TGTGCCAGCAGTGACAGGGGGAGATGGACTGAAGCTTTCTTT	14	-	-	TRBJ1-1	TRBV6-4
CASTSGGSSYNEQFF	TGTGCCAGCACCTCCGGCGGGAGCTCCTACAATGAGCAGTTCTTC	15	TRBD2	once	TRBJ2-1	TRBV7-3
CASSSRGEEAFF	TGCGCCAGCAGCAGCAGGGGCGAGGAAGCTTTCTTT	12	-	-	TRBJ1-1	TRBV5-1
CASIRDTNTGELFF	TGTGCCAGCATAAGGGACACTAACACCGGGGAGCTGTTTTTT	14	-	once	TRBJ2-2	TRBV6-5
CASSYSADYNEQFF	TGTGCCAGCAGTTACTCGGCGGACTACAATGAGCAGTTCTTC	14	-	-	TRBJ2-1	TRBV6-6
CASGPVGQRRTDTQYF	TGTGCCAGTGGCCCCGTGGGGCAGCGTCGCACAGATACGCAGTATTTT	16	-	once	TRBJ2-3	TRBV19
CSQGWSSGRGDEQFF	TGCAGCCAAGGTTGGAGTAGCGGGAGAGGGGATGAGCAGTTCTTC	15	TRBD2	-	TRBJ2-1	TRBV29-1
CASSMGHGNTEAFF	TGTGCCAGCAGCATGGGACACGGAAACACTGAAGCTTTCTTT	14	-	-	TRBJ1-1	TRBV9
CASSPGQDYGYTF	TGTGCCAGCAGCCCGGGACAGGACTATGGCTACACCTTC	13	TRBD1	once	TRBJ1-2	TRBV5-4
CASSLAGPNYNEQFF	TGTGCCAGCAGTCTAGCGGGACCGAACTACAATGAGCAGTTCTTC	15	TRBD2	-	TRBJ2-1	TRBV6-2/TRBV6-3
CASRDRGRSEAFF	TGTGCCAGCAGGGACAGGGGGAGATCTGAAGCTTTCTTT	13	TRBD1	once	TRBJ1-1	TRBV6-5
CAWTRRGQSNYGYTF	TGTGCCTGGACCCGACGAGGACAGTCTAACTATGGCTACACCTTC	15	-	-	TRBJ1-2	TRBV30